This T cell receptor beta chain was sequenced during a study of T-cell reconstitution after alpha-beta-depleted transplantation in children. Findings and limits, study-wide: At around two months after transplant, the alpha-beta T cells were reportedly derived from several hundred expanded clones that came from non-depleted graft cells. Newly produced T cells mostly accounted for T-cell counts and diversity one year post-transplant. Surviving recipient T cells and thymic progenitors accounted for the high day-60 TCRbeta diversity observed in some patients.

Preparing the TCRbeta library involved the use of unique molecular identifiers. Each CDR3 protein gets one entry after TCRdb re-called the PCR reads with MiXCR. The sample yields over 400,000 distinct CDR3 sequences, 43% seen once. This clonotype appeared many times. Antigen unknown. This CDR3 region has 14 residues. Germline assignment: CDR1 SGHTA and CDR2 FQGNSA. Trimming removed 5 bases at V and 0 bases at J, with 11 bases between. The V gene is TRBV7-2, the J gene TRBJ2-7, with no clear D. Sequenced here: PBMCs, sampled before TCRalphabeta/CD19-depleted stem cell transplant. The receptor was isolated from a girl aged 2 to 10 with aplastic anemia, due to receive a stem cell transplant. CDR3 protein: CASSQGHSSYEQYF. As DNA, the CDR3 is TGTGCCAGCAGCCAAGGGCACAGCTCCTACGAGCAGTACTTC. Full variable domain (missing parts from reference TRBV7-2 and TRBJ2-7): GAGVSQSPSNKVTEKGKDVELRCDPISGHTALYWYRQSLGQGLEFLIYFQGNSAPDKSGLPSDRFSAERTGGSVSTLTIQRTQQEDSAVYLCASSQGHSSYEQYFGPGTRLTVT.